The present T cell receptor (beta chain) was sequenced within a study of T-cell memory formation after mild COVID-19. The study, taken as a whole, reports: Shrinking CD4+ clones resided mostly in CM and EM, and CD8+ ones in EMRA. Memory sampled before infection contained some responding clones, suggesting cross-reactive memory joined. Contracting clones from day 15 to 85 showed balanced CD4/CD8; later expanders favored CD4+.

This clonotype was seen more than once but under ten times. Antigen specificity is unknown. TCRdb re-called the 5' RACE reads with MiXCR, one entry per CDR3 protein. The table has over 500,000 distinct CDR3 sequences, 17% seen once; the top ten hold about 8.1%. This TCR derives from an adult woman who had mild COVID-19 (a few samples of this study predate the infection). Cell type and time point are not known. Sample: PBMCs or a T cell subset sorted from them (not recorded which).

The CDR3 coding sequence is TGTGCCAGCAGCACCGGACGGGTCTATGGCTACACCTTC. This sequence encodes CASSTGRVYGYTF. The chain links TRBV7-2 to TRBJ1-2, with no clear D. CDR3 length: 13 residues. V lost 5 bases to trimming and J lost 4 bases, with 11 bases between them. CDR1 SGHTA and CDR2 FQGNSA come from the germline V gene.